These T cell receptor beta chains were read from a single sample in a study of blood T cell repertoires in COVID-19. Profiled with immunoSEQ multiplex PCR; TCRdb holds only in-frame clones, not every one. The data contain around 220,000 clones, about nine tenths of them singletons. The sequenced sample was PBMCs or T cells enriched from blood (not recorded which). The receptors were sampled from a woman in her 30s with acute COVID-19. Both conserved end residues are part of each CDR3. The order of the fields is V gene, CDR3 length, J gene, CDR3 protein.

TRBV7-9,16,TRBJ1-2,CASRPDRGTPSYGYTF
TRBV5-4,14,TRBJ1-4,CASDPGQGYEKLFF
TRBV5-1,14,TRBJ2-1,CASSRTGGYNEQFF
TRBV27,14,TRBJ1-5,CASRPGQGPQPQHF
TRBV3-1/TRBV3-2,14,TRBJ1-2,CASSQGQGIDGYTF
TRBV3-1/TRBV3-2,16,TRBJ2-7,CASSQDPPAGSYEQYF
TRBV5-4,16,TRBJ2-2,CASSLPGQGKTGELFF
TRBV25-1,15,TRBJ1-3,CASSAIGGAGNTIYF
TRBV25-1,16,TRBJ2-2,CASSDSGGLNTGELFF
TRBV19,14,TRBJ1-6,CASSNRDYNSPLHF
TRBV5-4,15,TRBJ2-1,CASSLGTSGGAGQFF
TRBV13,17,TRBJ2-3,CASSLAMGQEGEDTQYF
TRBV7-6,15,TRBJ1-6,CASSAWDSGNSPLHF
TRBV28,13,TRBJ1-2,CASTSPGVYGYTF
TRBV27,14,TRBJ2-3,CAISGRVGSDTQYF
TRBV11-2,13,TRBJ2-7,CASSPGTSYEQYF
TRBV19,16,TRBJ2-7,CASSYYGQVPSYEQYF
TRBV29-1,12,TRBJ2-7,CSVAPGEGAQYF
TRBV6-1,15,TRBJ2-1,CASSERQGAYNEQFF
TRBV6-1,14,TRBJ2-5,CASSEYLRRGTQYF
TRBV7-9,16,TRBJ1-6,CASSRAVSSYNSPLHF
TRBV6-5,14,TRBJ1-5,CASSAGQRNQPQHF
TRBV4-3,15,TRBJ2-7,CASSQAERDFYEQYF
TRBV5-5,14,TRBJ2-5,CASSTGLAGAQLYF
TRBV2,15,TRBJ1-5,CASSAQGPGNQPQHF
TRBV6-5,15,TRBJ1-3,CASRPQGVSGNTIYF
TRBV2,16,TRBJ2-5,CASSEALGGPGETQYF
TRBV7-6,13,TRBJ1-1,CASSLDRDTEAFF
TRBV6-5,15,TRBJ2-1,CASIHTSGGYNEQFF
TRBV6-5,15,TRBJ1-1,CASSPGWGGNTEAFF
TRBV4-1,13,TRBJ2-3,CASSQGLADTQYF
TRBV15,15,TRBJ2-5,CATSRGQGRRETQYF
TRBV15,14,TRBJ1-5,CATSGQGDWQPQHF
TRBV3-1/TRBV3-2,14,TRBJ1-1,CASSQGVTGGAAFF
TRBV27,14,TRBJ1-1,CASRRQGGSSEAFF
TRBV28,13,TRBJ1-2,CASKDRANYGYTF
TRBV6-5,14,TRBJ1-2,CASSPPGPNYGYTF
TRBV7-8,12,TRBJ2-7,CASSLGEFEQYF
TRBV7-8,16,TRBJ2-1,CASSLVGSGPDNEQFF
TRBV18,13,TRBJ2-1,CASSPRAGYEQFF
TRBV5-6,15,TRBJ2-5,CASSTSGTGKETQYF
TRBV28,16,TRBJ1-3,CASSLVTGLSGNTIYF
TRBV28,18,TRBJ2-6,CASSLSGTGGSGANVLTF
TRBV2,13,TRBJ1-2,CASSHAEDYGYTF
TRBV5-4,15,TRBJ2-2,CASSSGKPNTGELFF
TRBV11-2,16,TRBJ2-1,CASSLDFGGGSNEQFF
TRBV7-3,16,TRBJ1-4,CASSHMGTATNEKLFF
TRBV12-3/TRBV12-4,12,TRBJ2-1,CASSTTGNVQFF
TRBV7-2,16,TRBJ2-5,CASSGTSGAVRETQYF
TRBV28,15,TRBJ1-5,CASRMGGSSNQPQHF
TRBV4-1,16,TRBJ1-4,CASSQEQGAANEKLFF
TRBV7-9,16,TRBJ1-1,CASSFPASARGTEAFF
TRBV11-1,16,TRBJ2-5,CASSLLAGGYQETQYF
TRBV18,14,TRBJ1-1,CASSVKGEGTEAFF
TRBV6-5,12,TRBJ1-2,CASRSTDSVYTF
TRBV15,17,TRBJ2-2,CATSRVPPPTGYGELFF
TRBV21-1,10,TRBJ1-2,CASRLLGYTF
TRBV14,18,TRBJ1-6,CASSQAQGRGTFNSPLHF
TRBV7-6,17,TRBJ2-1,CASSLGGTGGSYNEQFF
TRBV15,15,TRBJ1-1,CATSTRTGMNTEAFF